This T cell receptor beta chain was sequenced during a study of T and B cells in COVID-19 patients. General study findings and limits: Active COVID-19 showed highly clonal TRB repertoires; recovery showed diversity and richness above healthy donors. Patients with COVID-19 reportedly showed strongly skewed T cell receptor beta variable and joining gene usage.

TRB rearrangements were amplified by multiplex PCR with BIOMED2 TRB-A/B primers. TCRdb recomputed calls from the multiplex PCR reads with MiXCR, one row per CDR3 protein. The sample lists 20,000 to 25,000 distinct CDR3 sequences; about 30% were seen once. Trimming removed 8 bases at V and 14 bases at J, with 19 bases between. There are 12 residues in the CDR3. Concerning this clonotype itself: Its antigen is undetermined.

TRB was amplified from around 250-460 ng of blood genomic DNA. Source material: blood. This chain links TRBV12-3 or TRBV12-4 with TRBJ2-1, with D unclear. The receptor comes from a human donor who had recovered from COVID-19. CDR3 sequence (DNA): TGTGCCAGCGGCACCACCCCGGGTTTGGAGTTCTTC. It encodes CASGTTPGLEFF.